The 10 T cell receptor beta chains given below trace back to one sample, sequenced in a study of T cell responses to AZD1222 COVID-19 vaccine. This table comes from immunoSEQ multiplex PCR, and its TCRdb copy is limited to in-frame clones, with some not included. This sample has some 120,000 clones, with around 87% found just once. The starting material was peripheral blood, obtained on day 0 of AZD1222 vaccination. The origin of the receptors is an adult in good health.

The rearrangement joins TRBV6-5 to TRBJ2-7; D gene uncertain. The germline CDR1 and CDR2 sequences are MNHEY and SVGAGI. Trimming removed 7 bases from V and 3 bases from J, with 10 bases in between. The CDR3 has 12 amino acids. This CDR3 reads CASKAANYEQYF. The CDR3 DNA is TGTGCCAGCAAGGCGGCGAACTACGAGCAGTACTTC.

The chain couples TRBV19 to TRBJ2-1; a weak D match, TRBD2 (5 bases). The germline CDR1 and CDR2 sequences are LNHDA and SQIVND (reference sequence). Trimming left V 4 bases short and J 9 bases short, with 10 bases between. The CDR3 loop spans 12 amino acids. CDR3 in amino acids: CASSTLGSEQFF. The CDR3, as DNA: TGTGCCAGTAGTACGTTGGGGAGTGAGCAGTTCTTC.

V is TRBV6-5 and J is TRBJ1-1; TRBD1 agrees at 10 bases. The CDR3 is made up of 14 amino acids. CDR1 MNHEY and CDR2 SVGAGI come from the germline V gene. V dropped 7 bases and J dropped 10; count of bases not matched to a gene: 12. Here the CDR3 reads CASIPGTGASTAFF. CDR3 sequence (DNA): TGTGCCAGCATTCCCGGGACAGGGGCCTCGACAGCTTTCTTT.

DNA for the CDR3: TGCAGTGCTAGTGAGTCCGCAAATGAAAAACTGTTTTTT. It specifies CSASESANEKLFF. This chain uses TRBV20-1 with TRBJ1-4; D ambiguous. V was clipped by 3 bases and J by 5 bases, with 10 bases between them. Per the germline V gene, CDR1 is DFQATT and CDR2 is SNEGSKA (reference sequence). CDR3 length: 13 amino acids.

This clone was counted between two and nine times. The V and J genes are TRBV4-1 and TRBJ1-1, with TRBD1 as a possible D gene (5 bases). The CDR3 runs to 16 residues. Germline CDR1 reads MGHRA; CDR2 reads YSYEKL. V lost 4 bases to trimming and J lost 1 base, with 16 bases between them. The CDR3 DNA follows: TGCGCCAGCAGCCCCACGGGTCTGGGGGAGAACACTGAAGCTTTCTTT. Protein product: CASSPTGLGENTEAFF.

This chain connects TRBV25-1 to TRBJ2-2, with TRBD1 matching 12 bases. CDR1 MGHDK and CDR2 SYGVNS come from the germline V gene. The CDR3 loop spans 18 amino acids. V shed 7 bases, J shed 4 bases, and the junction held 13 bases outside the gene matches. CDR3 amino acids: CASKGGLGQGATTGELFF. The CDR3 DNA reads TGTGCCAGCAAGGGTGGTCTGGGACAGGGGGCGACCACCGGGGAGCTGTTTTTT.

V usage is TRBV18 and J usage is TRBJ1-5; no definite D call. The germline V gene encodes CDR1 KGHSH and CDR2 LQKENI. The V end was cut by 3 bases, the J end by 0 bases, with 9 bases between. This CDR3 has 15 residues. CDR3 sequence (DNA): TGTGCCAGCTCACCTTCGGGGAATAGCAATCAGCCCCAGCATTTT. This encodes CASSPSGNSNQPQHF.

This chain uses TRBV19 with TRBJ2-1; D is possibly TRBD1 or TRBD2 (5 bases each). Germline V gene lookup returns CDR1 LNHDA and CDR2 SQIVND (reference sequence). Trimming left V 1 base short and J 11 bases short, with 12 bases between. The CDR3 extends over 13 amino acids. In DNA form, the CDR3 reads TGTGCCAGTAGTATAGGGCAGGGAGAAAAGCAGTTCTTC. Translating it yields CASSIGQGEKQFF.

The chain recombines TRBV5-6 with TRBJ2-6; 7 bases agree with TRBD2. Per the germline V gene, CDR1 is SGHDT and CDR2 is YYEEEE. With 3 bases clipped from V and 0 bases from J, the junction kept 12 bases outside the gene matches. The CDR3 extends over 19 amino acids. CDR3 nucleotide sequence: TGTGCCAGCAGCTCACCTACAGGCCCGGGAGGCTCTGGGGCCAACGTCCTGACTTTC. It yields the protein CASSSPTGPGGSGANVLTF.

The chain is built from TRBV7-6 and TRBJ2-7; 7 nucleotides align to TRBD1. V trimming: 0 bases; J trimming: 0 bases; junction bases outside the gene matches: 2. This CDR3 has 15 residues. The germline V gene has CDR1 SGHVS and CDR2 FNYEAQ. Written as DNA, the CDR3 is TGTGCCAGCAGCTTAGCGGGGGACAGCTCCTACGAGCAGTACTTC. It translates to CASSLAGDSSYEQYF.